This T cell receptor (beta chain) was sequenced in a study of OX40 agonist ivuxolimab in advanced cancers. Study-level information: Patients in dose escalation had liver, melanoma, kidney or head and neck cancers.

Trimming took off 5 bases at V and 0 bases at J, with 4 bases between the two ends. This CDR3 is built from 13 residues. Germline assignment: CDR1 MNHEY and CDR2 SVGAGI. Profiled with immunoSEQ multiplex PCR; TCRdb holds only in-frame clones, not every one. The table lists around 71,000 clones, approximately 78% of them singletons. This clone was observed once. This TCR derives from an adult with an advanced solid tumor such as melanoma, head and neck, liver or kidney cancer. This chain connects TRBV6-5 to TRBJ1-4; D call uncertain. The specimen comprised CD4+ or CD8+ T cells sorted from blood, sampled in a trial of the OX40 agonist ivuxolimab. CDR3 amino acids: CASSGTTNEKLFF. Here the CDR3 DNA reads TGTGCCAGCAGTGGTACAACTAATGAAAAACTGTTTTTT.